This TCR beta chain originates from a study of beta chain features in type 1 diabetes. Points from the study as a whole: Across patients, naive, central memory and Treg TCRB repertoires exhibited apparently greater similarity than was observed across healthy donors. VDJ junctions in type 1 diabetes patients carried more deletions and fewer insertions.

A note on this clone: What it binds is not known.

Averaging approximately 0.11 L, one heparinised blood draw was given by each donor. Germline values: CDR1 KGHSH, CDR2 LQKENI. The CDR3 is made up of 15 amino acids. V shed 1 base and J shed 2 bases, with 12 bases lying between them. Expressed TCRB transcripts got sequenced, as all isolated RNA was reverse transcribed. Profiling relied on immunoSEQ multiplex PCR, and the TCRdb table lists in-frame clones only, not all of them. This table holds under 250,000 clones, 13% to 15% found once. This TCR came from a woman aged 40 to 55 in good health. The chain couples TRBV18 to TRBJ2-7; D may be TRBD1 (7 bases). The material sequenced was naive CD4+ T cells from blood. The CDR3 bases are TGTGCCAGCTCACCACAGGAGGGGGCGGCCTACGAGCAGTACTTC. Translated, it gives CASSPQEGAAYEQYF.